The 5 T cell receptor beta chains reported below all come from one sample, sequenced in a study of OX40 agonist ivuxolimab in advanced cancers. Using immunoSEQ multiplex PCR, the repertoire was profiled, and TCRdb retains in-frame clones only, with some absent. The table has some 25,000 clones, around 80% seen once. Sequencing was performed on CD4+ or CD8+ T cells sorted from blood, taken in a trial of the OX40 agonist ivuxolimab. The receptor source for this set is an adult with an advanced solid tumor such as melanoma, head and neck, liver or kidney cancer.

This rearrangement joins TRBV6-6 to TRBJ1-5; the D is unclear. V was trimmed by 0 bases and J by 7 bases, leaving 7 bases between them. The CDR3 has 13 residues. Germline V gene data show CDR1 as MNHNY and CDR2 as SVGAGI (reference sequence). The CDR3 spells CASSYSRGQPQHF. CDR3 nucleotides: TGTGCCAGCAGTTACTCCCGGGGACAGCCCCAGCATTTT.

The genes are TRBV28 and TRBJ2-1; weak D call: TRBD1 (6 bases). V was pared by 3 bases and J by 6 bases, with 21 bases between. The CDR3 length is 17 residues. CDR1 is MDHEN, CDR2 SYDVKM, per germline. The CDR3 reads CASSLPARGAYSNEQFF. In DNA, the CDR3 is TGTGCCAGCAGTTTGCCCGCCAGGGGAGCCTACAGCAATGAGCAGTTCTTC.

This clone was recorded a few times. The chain uses TRBV25-1 and TRBJ2-7, with D possibly being TRBD2 (7 bases). Trimming stripped 3 bases from V and 8 bases from J, with 14 bases between. Germline loops: CDR1 MGHDK, CDR2 SYGVNS. This CDR3 has 13 residues. The DNA for the CDR3 is TGTGCCAGCAGTGATAAGGGGGGGGAGCAGCAGTACTTC. Amino acids: CASSDKGGEQQYF.

The chain carries TRBV6-1 and TRBJ1-2, with TRBD1 matching over 7 bases. CDR3 length: 15 amino acids. V lost 6 bases and J lost 3; bases outside the gene matches: 10. From germline, CDR1 is MNHNS and CDR2 SASEGT. The CDR3 DNA is TGTGCCAGCAGGGCCCCGGGACAGAAGGACTATGGCTACACCTTC. Its protein is CASRAPGQKDYGYTF.

This clone has just one count. This chain links TRBV13 with TRBJ2-7; the D gene could be TRBD1 or TRBD2 (5 bases each). The germline CDR1 and CDR2 sequences are PRHDT and FYEKMQ (reference sequence). The CDR3 is made up of 14 amino acids. Trimming took 4 bases from V and 6 from J, leaving 16 bases between them. CDR3 protein: CASSSLDRGGEQYF. The CDR3 DNA reads TGTGCCAGCAGCTCCCTAGACAGAGGAGGCGAGCAGTACTTC. Full variable domain (missing parts from reference TRBV13 and TRBJ2-7): AAGVIQSPRHLIKEKRETATLKCYPIPRHDTVYWYQQGPGQDPQFLISFYEKMQSDKGSIPDRFSAQQFSDYHSELNMSSLELGDSALYFCASSSLDRGGEQYFGPGTRLTVT.